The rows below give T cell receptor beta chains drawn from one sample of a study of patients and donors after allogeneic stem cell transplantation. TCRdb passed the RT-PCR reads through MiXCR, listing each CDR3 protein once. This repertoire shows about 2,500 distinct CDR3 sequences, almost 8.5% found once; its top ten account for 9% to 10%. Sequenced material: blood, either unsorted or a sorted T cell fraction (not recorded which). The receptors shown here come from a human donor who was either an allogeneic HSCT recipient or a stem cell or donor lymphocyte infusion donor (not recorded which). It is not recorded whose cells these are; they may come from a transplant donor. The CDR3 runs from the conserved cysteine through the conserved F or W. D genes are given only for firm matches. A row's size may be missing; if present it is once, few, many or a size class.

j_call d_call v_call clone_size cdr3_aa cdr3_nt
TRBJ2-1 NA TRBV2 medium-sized CASFWGNEQFF TGTGCCAGCTTTTGGGGCAATGAGCAGTTCTTC
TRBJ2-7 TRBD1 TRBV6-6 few CASSPRQGAAYEQYF TGTGCCAGCAGCCCAAGACAGGGGGCGGCCTACGAGCAGTACTTC
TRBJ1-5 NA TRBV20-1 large CSAIQRSDQPQHF TGCAGTGCTATCCAGAGATCCGATCAGCCCCAGCATTTT
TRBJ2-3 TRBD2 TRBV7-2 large CASSLGGLAGADTQYF TGTGCCAGCAGCTTAGGAGGTCTAGCGGGAGCGGATACGCAGTATTTT
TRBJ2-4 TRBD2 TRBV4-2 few CASSQVLMASGSPEQNIQYF TGTGCCAGCAGCCAAGTTTTGATGGCTAGCGGGAGCCCAGAGCAAAACATTCAGTACTTC
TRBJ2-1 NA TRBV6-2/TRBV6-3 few CASSYWTALNEQFF TGTGCCAGCAGTTACTGGACAGCCTTGAATGAGCAGTTCTTC
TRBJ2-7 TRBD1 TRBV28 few CASITSPGQGFHEQYF TGTGCCAGCATCACTTCGCCGGGACAGGGGTTCCACGAGCAGTACTTC
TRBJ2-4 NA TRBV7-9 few CASSEQIAKNIQYF TGTGCCAGCAGCGAACAGATAGCCAAAAACATTCAGTACTTC
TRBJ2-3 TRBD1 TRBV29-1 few CSVEGQSTDTQYF TGCAGCGTAGAGGGACAGAGCACAGATACGCAGTATTTT
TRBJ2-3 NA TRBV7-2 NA CASSLVTTDTQYF TGTGCCAGCAGCTTAGTGACCACAGATACGCAGTATTTT
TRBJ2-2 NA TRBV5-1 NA CASSWDGTPNTGELFF TGCGCCAGCAGCTGGGACGGGACTCCAAACACCGGGGAGCTGTTTTTT
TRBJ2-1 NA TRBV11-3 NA CASSLELYNEQFF TGTGCCAGCAGCTTAGAGCTCTACAATGAGCAGTTCTTC
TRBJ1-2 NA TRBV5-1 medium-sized CASSLAEGTGYTF TGCGCCAGCAGCTTGGCGGAGGGCACTGGCTACACCTTC
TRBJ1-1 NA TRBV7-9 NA CASSFPSRNEAFF TGTGCCAGCAGCTTCCCTAGTCGAAATGAAGCTTTCTTT
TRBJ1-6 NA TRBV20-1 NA CSASLRGDSPLHF TGCAGTGCTAGTCTTAGAGGGGATTCACCCCTCCACTTT
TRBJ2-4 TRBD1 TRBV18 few CASSPTGAGVGNIQYF TGTGCCAGCTCACCTACAGGGGCCGGGGTCGGAAACATTCAGTACTTC
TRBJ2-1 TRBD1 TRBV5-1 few CASNPGQEINEQFF TGCGCCAGCAACCCGGGACAGGAGATAAATGAGCAGTTCTTC
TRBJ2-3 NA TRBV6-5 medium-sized CASSYGAGVSGDTQYF TGTGCCAGCAGTTACGGGGCAGGGGTATCTGGAGATACGCAGTATTTT
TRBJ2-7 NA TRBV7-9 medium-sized CASSFPATYEQYF TGTGCCAGCAGCTTTCCGGCGACCTACGAGCAGTACTTC
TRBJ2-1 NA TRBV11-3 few CASSLDRSEQFF TGTGCCAGCAGCTTAGATCGGTCTGAGCAGTTCTTC
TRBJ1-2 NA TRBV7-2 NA CASSLALLSGQEGGYTF TGTGCCAGCAGCTTAGCGCTCCTTTCCGGGCAGGAAGGAGGCTACACCTTC
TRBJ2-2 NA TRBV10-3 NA CAISESRSGELFF TGTGCCATCAGTGAGTCTCGGTCCGGGGAGCTGTTTTTT
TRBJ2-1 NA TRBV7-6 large CASSLADVHNEQFF TGTGCCAGCAGCTTAGCGGACGTACACAATGAGCAGTTCTTC
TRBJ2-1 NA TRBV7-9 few CASSLARARDGSHNEQFF TGTGCCAGCAGCTTAGCGCGCGCGCGGGACGGCTCCCACAATGAGCAGTTCTTC
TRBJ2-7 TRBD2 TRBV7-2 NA CASSLGASGSSYEQYF TGTGCCAGCAGCTTAGGTGCTAGCGGGAGCTCCTACGAGCAGTACTTC
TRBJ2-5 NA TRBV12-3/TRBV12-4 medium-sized CASSPGGGETQYF TGTGCCAGCAGTCCAGGGGGGGGAGAGACCCAGTACTTC
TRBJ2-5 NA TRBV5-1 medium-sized CASSRGGQETQYF TGCGCCAGCAGCCGAGGGGGCCAAGAGACCCAGTACTTC
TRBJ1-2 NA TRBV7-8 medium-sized CASSYRDGIYGYTF TGTGCCAGCAGCTACCGGGACGGAATCTATGGCTACACCTTC
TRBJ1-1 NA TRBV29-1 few CSVVIPSDTEAFF TGCAGCGTTGTTATTCCGTCGGACACTGAAGCTTTCTTT
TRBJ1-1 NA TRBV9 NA CASSAGTVNTEAFF TGTGCCAGCAGCGCCGGGACCGTGAACACTGAAGCTTTCTTT
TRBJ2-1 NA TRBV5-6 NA CASSPGAYNEQFF TGTGCCAGCAGTCCAGGCGCGTACAATGAGCAGTTCTTC
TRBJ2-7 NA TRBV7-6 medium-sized CASSLATAYEQYF TGTGCCAGCAGCTTAGCCACCGCCTACGAGCAGTACTTC
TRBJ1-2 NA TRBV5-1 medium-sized CASSSLTAYGYTF TGCGCCAGCAGCTCCTTGACAGCCTATGGCTACACCTTC
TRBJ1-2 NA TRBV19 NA CASSIEGVNGYTF TGTGCCAGTAGTATAGAAGGGGTAAATGGCTACACCTTC
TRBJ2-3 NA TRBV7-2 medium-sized CASSLESSVSTQYF TGTGCCAGCAGCTTAGAATCGAGTGTGTCAACGCAGTATTTT
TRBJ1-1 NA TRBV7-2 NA CASSNTENTEAFF TGTGCCAGCAGCAATACAGAGAACACTGAAGCTTTCTTT
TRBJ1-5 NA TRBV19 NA CASSLGVYQPQHF TGTGCCAGTAGTCTCGGTGTTTATCAGCCCCAGCATTTT
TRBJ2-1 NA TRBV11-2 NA CASSSGEQFF TGTGCCAGCAGCTCGGGTGAGCAGTTCTTC
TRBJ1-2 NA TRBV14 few CASSQDHPGSSRLYGYTF TGTGCCAGCAGCCAAGATCACCCGGGATCCTCGCGCCTCTATGGCTACACCTTC
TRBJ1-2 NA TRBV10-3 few CAIRLGNSAYGYTF TGTGCCATCAGGCTAGGGAATTCGGCCTATGGCTACACCTTC
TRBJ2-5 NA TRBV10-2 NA CASKEGVETQYF TGCGCCAGCAAAGAGGGGGTGGAGACCCAGTACTTC